This T cell receptor beta chain was captured in a study of metastatic and nonmetastatic thyroid tumors. Every patient was untreated before thyroid surgery. This clone was counted ten times or more. Trimming pared 0 bases from V and 0 bases from J, leaving 13 bases between. Germline V gives CDR1 SGHKS, CDR2 YYEKEE (reference sequence). This CDR3 is built from 16 residues. MiXCR was used by TCRdb to re-call the PCR reads. The sample yields roughly 28,000 clones, 20% to 25% seen once. This chain uses TRBV5-5 with TRBJ2-7; D is ambiguous. Sequenced: blood. This receptor was taken from a female donor with papillary thyroid cancer or a benign thyroid nodule (not recorded which). Some clones in this sample may be carry-over from other donors' samples. The CDR3 DNA is TGTGCCAGCAGCTTGGCAAGGACGGTAAGCTCCTACGAGCAGTACTTC. Translation: CASSLARTVSSYEQYF.